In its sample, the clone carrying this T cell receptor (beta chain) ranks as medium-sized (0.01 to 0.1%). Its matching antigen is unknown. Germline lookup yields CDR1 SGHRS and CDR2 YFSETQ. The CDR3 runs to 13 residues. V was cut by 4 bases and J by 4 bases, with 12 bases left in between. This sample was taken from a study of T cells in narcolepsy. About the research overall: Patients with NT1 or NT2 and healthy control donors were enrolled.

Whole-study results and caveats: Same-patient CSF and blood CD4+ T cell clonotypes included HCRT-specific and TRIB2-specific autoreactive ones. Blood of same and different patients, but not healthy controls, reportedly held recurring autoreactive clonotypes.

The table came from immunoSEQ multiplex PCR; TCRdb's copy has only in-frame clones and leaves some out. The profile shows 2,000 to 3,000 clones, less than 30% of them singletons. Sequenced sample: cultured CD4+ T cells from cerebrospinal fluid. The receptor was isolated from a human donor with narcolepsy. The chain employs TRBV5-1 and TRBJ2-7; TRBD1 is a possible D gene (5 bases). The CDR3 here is CASSGRTTYEQYF. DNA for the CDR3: TGCGCCAGCAGCGGACGGACAACTTACGAGCAGTACTTC.